These 31 T cell receptor beta chains were sequenced from one sample in a study of siplizumab effects on memory and regulatory T cells. Only in-frame clones appear in the TCRdb table, and some are missing; sequencing was by immunoSEQ multiplex PCR. Of 100,000 to 110,000 clones listed, about nine tenths are singletons. Material for sequencing was CD4+ T cells sorted from blood. Source of these receptors: a human donor in good health.

The rearrangement joins TRBV19 to TRBJ1-5; 9 positions match TRBD1. The CDR3 runs 15 residues. With V trimmed by 10 bases and J by 3 bases, 10 bases remained unmatched. From germline, CDR1 is LNHDA and CDR2 SQIVND (reference sequence). For the CDR3, the DNA is TGTGCCACCACCCGCCGGGACAGGGACAATCAGCCCCAGCATTTT. Its translation is CATTRRDRDNQPQHF.

The chain recombines TRBV25-1 with TRBJ1-1, with TRBD1 identical over 12 bases. CDR3 size: 17 residues. The V gene end was trimmed by 0 bases and the J gene end by 12 bases; junction bases not matched to a gene: 14. The germline V gene encodes CDR1 MGHDK and CDR2 SYGVNS. CDR3 protein: CASSEYGAGTGGSGTFF. The CDR3 nucleotides are TGTGCCAGCAGTGAATATGGGGCCGGGACAGGGGGCTCTGGGACTTTCTTT.

The chain joins TRBV19 to TRBJ1-2, with D perhaps matching TRBD1 (5 bases). The CDR3 is 13 residues long. V dropped 10 bases and J dropped 8 bases, with 20 bases sitting between them. CDR1 LNHDA and CDR2 SQIVND come from the germline V gene (reference sequence). The CDR3 spells CATAFTGAGGYTF. The DNA of the CDR3 is TGTGCCACCGCTTTTACTGGGGCAGGAGGCTACACCTTC. The full variable domain, its missing parts supplied by reference TRBV19 and TRBJ1-2, is DGGITQSPKYLFRKEGQNVTLSCEQNLNHDAMYWYRQDPGQGLRLIYYSQIVNDFQKGDIAEGYSVSREKKESFPLTVTSAQKNPTAFYLCATAFTGAGGYTFGSGTRLTVV.

In this sample, this clone turned up a few times. This chain links TRBV19 with TRBJ1-5; 7 bases align to TRBD1. CDR1 is LNHDA and CDR2 is SQIVND in the germline V gene (reference sequence). Germline trimming cut 7 bases from V and 4 bases from J; bases unmatched to any gene: 4. The CDR3 sequence is 13 residues long. DNA for the CDR3: TGTGCCAGTAAGGGGGCAGTAAATCAGCCCCAGCATTTT. This sequence encodes CASKGAVNQPQHF.

This chain connects TRBV19 to TRBJ2-1; a weak D match, TRBD2 (5 bases). V lost 3 bases and J lost 5, with 11 bases in between. This CDR3 region has 14 residues. Germline V lookup: CDR1 LNHDA, CDR2 SQIVND (reference sequence). The chain's CDR3 is CASSISIGNNEQFF. For the CDR3, the DNA is TGTGCCAGTAGTATCTCCATCGGGAACAATGAGCAGTTCTTC.

CDR3 amino acids: CASSEVVGTPLYNSPLHF. In DNA, the CDR3 is TGTGCCAGCAGTGAAGTCGTCGGGACTCCCCTTTATAATTCACCCCTCCACTTT. V and J are TRBV6-1 and TRBJ1-6, with D perhaps TRBD1 (5 bases). CDR1 is MNHNS and CDR2 is SASEGT in the germline V gene. The V end was cut by 1 base, the J end by 4 bases, with 17 bases between. The CDR3 length is 18 residues.

V gene TRBV7-2 combines with J gene TRBJ2-7, with 9 bases matching TRBD2. J lost 4 bases, V lost 5 bases, and 9 bases had no gene match. This CDR3 spans 15 amino acids. Germline-derived CDR1 and CDR2 are SGHTA and FQGNSA. CDR3 sequence: CASSQDLAGFYEQYF. CDR3 nucleotides: TGTGCCAGCAGCCAGGACCTAGCGGGGTTTTACGAGCAGTACTTC.

The gene calls are TRBV7-7 and TRBJ2-1; 8 bases agree with TRBD2. This CDR3 region has 15 residues. The germline V gene has CDR1 SSHAT and CDR2 FNYEAQ (reference sequence). Trimming cost V 5 bases and J 7 bases; bases outside gene matches: 10. This CDR3 reads CASSPIAGSINEQFF. The CDR3 DNA follows: TGTGCCAGCAGCCCGATAGCGGGAAGCATTAATGAGCAGTTCTTC.

This rearrangement joins TRBV29-1 to TRBJ2-5, with D possibly TRBD2 on 6 matching bases. The germline CDR1 and CDR2 sequences are SQVTM and ANQGSEA. V dropped 7 bases and J dropped 2 bases, with 17 bases sitting between them. This CDR3 is built from 14 residues. CDR3 nucleotides: TGCAGCGCCGAAGGGCGGGGCGCTCAAGAGACCCAGTACTTC. Translated: CSAEGRGAQETQYF.

The CDR3 nucleotides are TGTGCCAGTAGTTCCCTGGAGGGGGGGAGAGAGACCCAGTACTTC. Translation gives CASSSLEGGRETQYF. The rearrangement links TRBV19 to TRBJ2-5; a weak D match, TRBD2 (7 bases). Trimming stripped 5 bases from V and 4 bases from J, with 17 bases between. Germline values: CDR1 LNHDA, CDR2 SQIVND (reference sequence). There are 15 residues in the CDR3. Together with reference TRBV19 and TRBJ2-5, the CDR3 gives the full variable domain: DGGITQSPKYLFRKEGQNVTLSCEQNLNHDAMYWYRQDPGQGLRLIYYSQIVNDFQKGDIAEGYSVSREKKESFPLTVTSAQKNPTAFYLCASSSLEGGRETQYFGPGTRLLVL.

V usage is TRBV7-7 and J usage is TRBJ1-4; D is uncertain. Germline lookup yields CDR1 SSHAT and CDR2 FNYEAQ (reference sequence). The CDR3 is 15 amino acids. V dropped 3 bases and J dropped 3 bases, with 11 bases sitting between them. The CDR3 DNA reads as TGTGCCAGCAGCTTTACCGTTGGGGCTAATGAAAAACTGTTTTTT. Translated: CASSFTVGANEKLFF.

V usage is TRBV18 and J usage is TRBJ1-1, with D unresolved. The CDR3 contains 17 residues. V gave up 6 bases and J gave up 1 base, with 21 bases separating them. Germline-derived CDR1 and CDR2 are KGHSH and LQKENI. The CDR3 region is CASSLDFGVGENTEAFF. The CDR3 bases are TGTGCCAGCTCTCTTGATTTCGGTGTCGGAGAGAACACTGAAGCTTTCTTT.

The chain carries TRBV11-2 and TRBJ1-1; D not resolved. The germline V gene has CDR1 SGHAT and CDR2 FQNNGV. The length of the CDR3 is 15 residues. Between the trimmed V and J ends, which lost 5 bases and 1 base, there was a span of 14 bases. CDR3 residues: CASSGNGRTNTEAFF. In DNA, the CDR3 is TGTGCCAGCAGCGGGAACGGGAGGACGAACACTGAAGCTTTCTTT.

The count of this clone is one. In DNA form, the CDR3 reads TGTGCCAGTAGGGCTCCAACAGGGAACACTGAAGCTTTCTTT. Residues: CASRAPTGNTEAFF. The chain is built from TRBV19 and TRBJ1-1; D is perhaps TRBD1 (5 bases). Germline V gene data show CDR1 as LNHDA and CDR2 as SQIVND (reference sequence). Trimming stripped 6 bases from V and 1 base from J, with 12 bases between. The CDR3 totals 14 residues.

This chain links TRBV11-2 with TRBJ1-1; no firm D call. V shed 6 bases and J shed 2 bases, with 25 bases lying between them. The length of the CDR3 is 18 residues. The V gene's germline CDR1 is SGHAT and CDR2 FQNNGV. CDR3 bases: TGTGCCAGCAGTTCCTTCCCCCTACCAGGAATCAAAAACACTGAAGCTTTCTTT. Amino acids: CASSSFPLPGIKNTEAFF. The whole variable domain, filled in from reference TRBV11-2 and TRBJ1-1, reads EAGVAQSPRYKIIEKRQSVAFWCNPISGHATLYWYQQILGQGPKLLIQFQNNGVVDDSQLPKDRFSAERLKGVDSTLKIQPAKLEDSAVYLCASSSFPLPGIKNTEAFFGQGTRLTVV.

The J gene is TRBJ1-4, the V gene TRBV19; D is perhaps TRBD1 (5 bases). V shed 5 bases and J shed 3 bases, with 13 bases lying between them. Germline values: CDR1 LNHDA, CDR2 SQIVND (reference sequence). The CDR3 is 15 amino acids. The CDR3 sequence is CASSSRQKPNEKLFF. In nucleotides, the CDR3 is TGTGCCAGTAGTTCAAGACAGAAACCTAATGAAAAACTGTTTTTT.

The rearrangement joins TRBV7-3 to TRBJ1-1, with 12 bases aligning to TRBD1. Germline CDR1 is SGHTA and CDR2 is FQGTGA. The CDR3 sequence is 16 residues long. The junction had 6 bases not matched to a gene; V was cut back by 3 bases and J by 4 bases. The CDR3 sequence: CASSFTGQGAFTEAFF. The DNA of the CDR3 is TGTGCCAGCAGCTTTACGGGACAGGGGGCTTTCACTGAAGCTTTCTTT.

This chain uses TRBV7-2 with TRBJ2-5, with no clear D. TRBJ2-7 explains the end of the DNA better; the J call may be wrong. Germline CDR1 SGHTA, CDR2 FQGNSA. The CDR3 loop spans 14 amino acids. CDR3 sequence reads: CASSFTPATYEQYF. CDR3 in DNA: TGTGCCAGCAGCTTCACGCCCGCTACCTACGAGCAGTACTTC.

The V gene is TRBV18, the J gene TRBJ2-3; D not certain. The CDR3 extends over 15 amino acids. V dropped 1 base and J dropped 3 bases, with 11 bases sitting between them. Looked up from germline, CDR1 is KGHSH and CDR2 is LQKENI. The DNA of the CDR3 is TGTGCCAGCTCACCACAATGGGCGCAGACAGATACGCAGTATTTT. Encoded protein: CASSPQWAQTDTQYF.

Here the CDR3 DNA reads TGTGCCAGCAGTTACGGGACAGTAGAGACCCAGTACTTC. It specifies CASSYGTVETQYF. The chain links TRBV6-6 to TRBJ2-5; 7 bases map to TRBD1. The CDR3 extends over 13 amino acids. J lost 4 bases, V lost 2 bases, and 1 base had no gene match. CDR1 and CDR2 from the germline V gene are MNHNY and SVGAGI (reference sequence).

The chain is built from TRBV19 and TRBJ2-6; perhaps TRBD2 as D (5 bases). This CDR3 comprises 14 residues. Trimming took 7 bases from V and 3 from J, leaving 10 bases between them. Germline V lookup: CDR1 LNHDA, CDR2 SQIVND (reference sequence). CDR3 region: CASKLGGGANVLTF. The CDR3, as DNA: TGTGCCAGTAAACTCGGAGGTGGGGCCAACGTCCTGACTTTC. The complete variable domain, with remaining parts taken from reference TRBV19 and TRBJ2-6, reads DGGITQSPKYLFRKEGQNVTLSCEQNLNHDAMYWYRQDPGQGLRLIYYSQIVNDFQKGDIAEGYSVSREKKESFPLTVTSAQKNPTAFYLCASKLGGGANVLTFGAGSRLTVL.

The V call is TRBV28, the J call TRBJ1-1; no clear D. This CDR3 has 14 amino acids. Looked up from germline, CDR1 is MDHEN and CDR2 is SYDVKM. V was trimmed by 5 bases and J by 4 bases, leaving 14 bases between them. The CDR3 coding sequence is TGTGCCAGCAGTACCGGGTCGGTGAGCACTGAAGCTTTCTTT. Protein: CASSTGSVSTEAFF.

V is TRBV5-6 and J is TRBJ2-3; D perhaps matches TRBD1 (6 bases). The CDR3 is 14 residues long. V lost 2 bases and J 5 bases, leaving 12 bases between the germline ends. CDR1 is SGHDT and CDR2 is YYEEEE in the germline V gene. The CDR3 sequence is CASSLETGQDTQYF. The CDR3 bases are TGTGCCAGCAGCTTAGAAACAGGGCAAGATACGCAGTATTTT. The variable domain in full, completed from reference TRBV5-6 and TRBJ2-3, reads DAGVTQSPTHLIKTRGQQVTLRCSPKSGHDTVSWYQQALGQGPQFIFQYYEEEERQRGNFPDRFSGHQFPNYSSELNVNALLLGDSALYLCASSLETGQDTQYFGPGTRLTVL.

V gene TRBV7-6 combines with J gene TRBJ2-7; D remains ambiguous. The CDR3 runs 14 residues. Trimming cost V 4 bases and J 2 bases, with 12 bases left between them. The germline gives CDR1 SGHVS, CDR2 FNYEAQ. The DNA for the CDR3 is TGTGCCAGCAGCTCCTCAGAGGCCCCCTACGAGCAGTACTTC. Its protein is CASSSSEAPYEQYF.

This chain joins TRBV7-2 and TRBJ2-5; a weak D match, TRBD2 (7 bases). This CDR3 is built from 15 residues. V lost 7 bases to trimming and J lost 0 bases, with 15 bases between them. CDR1 and CDR2 (germline): SGHTA, FQGNSA. The CDR3 sequence: CASILGGPHQETQYF. The CDR3 DNA follows: TGTGCCAGCATCCTGGGGGGGCCCCACCAAGAGACCCAGTACTTC.

This chain joins TRBV7-2 and TRBJ2-1, with TRBD2 identical over 11 bases. This CDR3 is 15 amino acids long. Germline V lookup: CDR1 SGHTA, CDR2 FQGNSA. V trimming: 5 bases; J trimming: 4 bases; junction bases outside the gene matches: 4. The CDR3 reads CASSHSGGEYNEQFF. The CDR3 DNA sequence: TGTGCCAGCAGCCATAGCGGGGGGGAGTACAATGAGCAGTTCTTC.

This chain joins TRBV5-4 and TRBJ1-5, with 9 bases identical to TRBD1. The trim removed 0 bases at V and 5 bases at J, leaving 3 bases unmatched. The CDR3 contains 15 residues. Germline CDR1 and CDR2: SGHNT and YYREEE (reference sequence). The CDR3 protein is CASSLGGQGHQPQHF. CDR3 DNA sequence: TGTGCCAGCAGCTTGGGGGGACAGGGCCATCAGCCCCAGCATTTT.

The chain couples TRBV2 to TRBJ1-2; D may be TRBD1 (6 bases). This CDR3 has 13 amino acids. CDR1 and CDR2 from the germline V gene are SNHLY and FYNNEI. The V and J ends lost 4 bases and 2 bases respectively, with 8 bases between them. The CDR3: CASSGQGNYGYTF. Here the CDR3 DNA reads TGTGCCAGCAGTGGGCAGGGGAACTATGGCTACACCTTC. Drawing the rest from reference TRBV2 and TRBJ1-2, the complete variable domain is EPEVTQTPSHQVTQMGQEVILRCVPISNHLYFYWYRQILGQKVEFLVSFYNNEISEKSEIFDDQFSVERPDGSNFTLKIRSTKLEDSAMYFCASSGQGNYGYTFGSGTRLTVV.

V and J are TRBV4-1 and TRBJ2-5, with D maybe TRBD2 (7 bases). The CDR3 loop spans 17 amino acids. The V gene lost 2 bases and the J gene lost 1 base, with 17 bases spanning the gap. Per the germline V gene, CDR1 is MGHRA and CDR2 is YSYEKL. DNA for the CDR3: TGCGCCAGCAGCCAACTTCTTGAACGGGGGGCCCAAGAGACCCAGTACTTC. Amino acid sequence: CASSQLLERGAQETQYF.

This rearrangement joins TRBV5-4 to TRBJ2-1; perhaps TRBD2 as D (6 bases). This CDR3 is 15 amino acids long. Germline CDR1 SGHNT, CDR2 YYREEE (reference sequence). The V end was cut by 0 bases, the J end by 2 bases, with 9 bases between. CDR3 bases: TGTGCCAGCAGCTTGGACACGGGGGCCTACAATGAGCAGTTCTTC. This sequence encodes CASSLDTGAYNEQFF.

This chain connects TRBV19 to TRBJ2-5; 8 nucleotides line up with TRBD1. V lost 4 bases, J lost 5 bases, and 6 bases stayed unmatched. Germline V gene sequence: CDR1 LNHDA, CDR2 SQIVND (reference sequence). This CDR3 comprises 14 residues. CDR3 nucleotides: TGTGCCAGTAGTACCACGCGACAGGGGGAGACCCAGTACTTC. Translated: CASSTTRQGETQYF.